The entry below describes one T cell receptor (beta chain). What it binds is unknown. This specimen comes from a study of early stage breast cancer tumors. At the level of the study: Each sample averaged about 9.4-fold read coverage. Points from the study as a whole: Enriched TCRB sequences shared across patients were mostly commonly generated sequences. Functional markers like CD4, CD8 and FOXP3 were missed in bulk sequencing. Tumors had about 2.3-fold higher T cell density than normal breast.

Libraries were prepared by immunoSEQ multiplex PCR; TCRdb keeps only in-frame clonotypes and omits some of them. The sample lists 45,000 to 60,000 clones, just over 90% seen once, with less than 6.5% in the top ten. Germline CDR1 SGHRS, CDR2 YFSETQ. The CDR3 extends over 16 amino acids. The J segment lost 2 bases and the V segment lost 4 bases, leaving 5 bases of the junction unmatched. The clonotype was recovered from a person aged 65 to 85 with breast cancer. Input material: blood. V is TRBV5-1 and J is TRBJ2-3; 12 nucleotides align to TRBD2. The CDR3: CASSPRTSGITDTQYF. CDR3 coding DNA: TGCGCCAGCAGCCCCAGGACTAGCGGGATCACAGATACGCAGTATTTT.